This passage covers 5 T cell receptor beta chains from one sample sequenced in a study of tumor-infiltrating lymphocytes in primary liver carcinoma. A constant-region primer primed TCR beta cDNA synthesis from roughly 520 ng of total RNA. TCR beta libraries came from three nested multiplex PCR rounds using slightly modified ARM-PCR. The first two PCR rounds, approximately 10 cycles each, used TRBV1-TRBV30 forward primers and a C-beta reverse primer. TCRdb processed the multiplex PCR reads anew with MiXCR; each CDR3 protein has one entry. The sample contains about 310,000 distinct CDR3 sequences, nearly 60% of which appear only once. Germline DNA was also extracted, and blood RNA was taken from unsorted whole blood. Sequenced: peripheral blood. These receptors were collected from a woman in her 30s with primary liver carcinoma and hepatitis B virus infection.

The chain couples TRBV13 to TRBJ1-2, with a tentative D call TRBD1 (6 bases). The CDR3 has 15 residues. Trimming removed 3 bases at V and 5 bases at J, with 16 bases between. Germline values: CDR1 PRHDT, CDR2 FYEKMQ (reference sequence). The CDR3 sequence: CASSFHDRRWYGYTF. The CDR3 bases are TGTGCCAGCAGCTTCCACGACAGGCGATGGTATGGCTACACCTTC.

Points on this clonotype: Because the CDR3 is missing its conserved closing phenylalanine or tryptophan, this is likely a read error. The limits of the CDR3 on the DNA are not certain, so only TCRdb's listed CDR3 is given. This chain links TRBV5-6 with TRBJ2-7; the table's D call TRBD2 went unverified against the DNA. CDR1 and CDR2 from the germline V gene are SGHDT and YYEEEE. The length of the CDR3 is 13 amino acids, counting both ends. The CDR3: CASSLGLAGRHLI.

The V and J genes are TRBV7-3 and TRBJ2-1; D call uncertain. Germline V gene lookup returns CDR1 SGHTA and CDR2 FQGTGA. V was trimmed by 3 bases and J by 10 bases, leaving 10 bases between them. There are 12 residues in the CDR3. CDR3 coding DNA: TGTGCCAGCAGCTTCATGGTCCACGAGCAGTTCTTC. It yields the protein CASSFMVHEQFF.

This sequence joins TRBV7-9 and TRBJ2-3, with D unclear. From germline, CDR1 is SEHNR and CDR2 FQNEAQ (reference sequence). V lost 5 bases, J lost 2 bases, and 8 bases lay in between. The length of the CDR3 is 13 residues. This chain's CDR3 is CASSPWPTDTQYF. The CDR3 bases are TGTGCCAGCAGCCCCTGGCCCACAGATACGCAGTATTTT. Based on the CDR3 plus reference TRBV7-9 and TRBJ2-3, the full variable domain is DTGVSQNPRHKITKRGQNVTFRCDPISEHNRLYWYRQTLGQGPEFLTYFQNEAQLEKSRLLSDRFSAERPKGSFSTLEIQRTEQGDSAMYLCASSPWPTDTQYFGPGTRLTVL.

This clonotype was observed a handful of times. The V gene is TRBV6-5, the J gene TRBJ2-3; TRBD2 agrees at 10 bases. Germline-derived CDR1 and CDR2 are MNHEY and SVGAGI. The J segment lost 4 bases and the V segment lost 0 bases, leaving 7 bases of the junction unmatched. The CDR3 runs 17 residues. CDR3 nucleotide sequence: TGTGCCAGCAGTTACTCGTCCCTAGCGGGAGTAGCAGATACGCAGTATTTT. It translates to CASSYSSLAGVADTQYF.